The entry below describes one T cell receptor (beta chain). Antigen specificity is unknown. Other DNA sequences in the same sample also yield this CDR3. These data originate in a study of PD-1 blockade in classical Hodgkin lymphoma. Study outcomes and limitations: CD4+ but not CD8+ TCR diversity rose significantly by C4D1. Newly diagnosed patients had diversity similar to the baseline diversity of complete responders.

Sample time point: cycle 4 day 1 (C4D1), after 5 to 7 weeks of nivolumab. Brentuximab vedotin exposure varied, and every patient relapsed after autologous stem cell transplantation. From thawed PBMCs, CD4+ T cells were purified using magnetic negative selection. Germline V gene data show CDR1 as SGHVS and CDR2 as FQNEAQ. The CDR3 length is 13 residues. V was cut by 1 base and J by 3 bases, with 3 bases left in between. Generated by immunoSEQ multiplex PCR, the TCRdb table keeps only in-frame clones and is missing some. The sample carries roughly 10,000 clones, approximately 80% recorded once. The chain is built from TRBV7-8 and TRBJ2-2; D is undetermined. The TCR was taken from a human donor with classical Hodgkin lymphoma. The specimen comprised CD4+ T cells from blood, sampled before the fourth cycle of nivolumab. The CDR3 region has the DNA TGTGCCAGCAGCTTAGTTGACACCGGGGAGCTGTTTTTT. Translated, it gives CASSLVDTGELFF. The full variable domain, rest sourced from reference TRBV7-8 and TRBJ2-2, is GAGVSQSPRYKVAKRGQDVALRCDPISGHVSLFWYQQALGQGPEFLTYFQNEAQLDKSGLPSDRFFAERPEGSVSTLKIQRTQQEDSAVYLCASSLVDTGELFFGEGSRLTVL.